These 17 T cell receptor beta chains originate from one sample sequenced in a study of T cell repertoires in cytomegalovirus infection (dated by TCRdb to the late 2010s). Their antigens remain unidentified. The data were produced on an Illumina HiSeq 1500. The public reads were run again by TCRdb, first through fastp at Q25 and then through MiXCR, and only productive beta chains were kept. CDR3 protein sequences are deduplicated, and each keeps its most common genes and DNA. The sample profile shows under 150,000 distinct CDR3 sequences; roughly a quarter of them were found once. The ten top clones hold 34% of the sample. Sequencing used PBMCs, sequenced either directly or after in vitro stimulation (not recorded which). These receptor sequences come from a human donor in good health (CMV status not recorded). Some clones in this sample may be carry-over from other donors' samples.

The chain uses TRBV29-1 and TRBJ1-2; the D gene is possibly TRBD1 (5 bases). CDR1 is SQVTM, CDR2 ANQGSEA, per germline. Trimming shortened V by 4 bases and J by 6 bases, and 12 bases separated the two germline ends. CDR3 length: 12 residues. CDR3 region: CSVGGVVNGYTF. CDR3 nucleotides: TGCAGCGTTGGAGGGGTGGTTAATGGCTACACCTTC.

The chain couples TRBV2 to TRBJ2-3; 9 bases match TRBD1. Germline CDR1 and CDR2: SNHLY and FYNNEI. The CDR3 has 15 residues. V lost 5 bases, J lost 4 bases, and 7 bases stayed unmatched. CDR3 sequence reads: CASSPQDRGADTQYF. In DNA form, the CDR3 reads TGTGCCAGCAGTCCCCAGGACAGGGGCGCAGATACGCAGTATTTT.

The chain joins TRBV11-2 to TRBJ2-1; D gene unclear. Germline V gene lookup returns CDR1 SGHAT and CDR2 FQNNGV. V dropped 5 bases and J dropped 0 bases, with 14 bases sitting between them. CDR3 size: 16 residues. The CDR3 region is CASSGSSSLSYNEQFF. CDR3 DNA sequence: TGTGCCAGCAGCGGTAGCAGCAGCCTCTCCTACAATGAGCAGTTCTTC.

The V gene is TRBV7-4, the J gene TRBJ2-7; D perhaps matches TRBD1 (5 bases). V lost 5 bases and J 2 bases, leaving 16 bases between the germline ends. This CDR3 is built from 15 residues. In germline, CDR1 is SGHVT, CDR2 SQSDAQ. The chain's CDR3 is CASSLYRSCPYEQYF. For the CDR3, the DNA is TGTGCCAGCAGCCTATACAGGTCTTGCCCCTACGAGCAGTACTTC. Based on the CDR3 plus reference TRBV7-4 and TRBJ2-7, the full variable domain is GAGVSQSPRYKVAKRGRDVALRCDSISGHVTLYWYRQTLGQGSEVLTYSQSDAQRDKSGRPSGRFSAERPERSVSTLKIQRTEQGDSAVYLCASSLYRSCPYEQYFGPGTRLTVT.

This sequence joins TRBV27 and TRBJ2-1; TRBD2 aligns across 14 bases. The CDR3 covers 16 residues. Germline CDR1 MNHEY, CDR2 SMNVEV (reference sequence). V was clipped by 5 bases and J by 7 bases; unmatched bases: 7. CDR3 sequence (DNA): TGTGCCAGCAGTCTTGGGACTAGCGGGAGCAAGAATGAGCAGTTCTTC. Protein sequence: CASSLGTSGSKNEQFF.

J is TRBJ2-2 and V is TRBV20-1; 9 bases line up with TRBD2. This CDR3 is 16 amino acids long. Trimming at V came to 0 bases and at J to 5 bases, leaving 7 bases not matched to a gene. The V gene's germline CDR1 is DFQATT and CDR2 SNEGSKA (reference sequence). The CDR3 DNA is TGCAGTGCTAGAGATAGAAGGCGGGAGGGGACCGGGGAGCTGTTTTTT. Its protein product is CSARDRRREGTGELFF.

The gene calls are TRBV27 and TRBJ2-3; D unresolved. This CDR3 contains 15 residues. The germline V gene encodes CDR1 MNHEY and CDR2 SMNVEV (reference sequence). V was clipped by 3 bases and J by 4 bases, with 14 bases between them. The CDR3 spells CASSFGRTGPDTQYF. CDR3 DNA sequence: TGTGCCAGCAGTTTCGGCAGGACGGGCCCAGATACGCAGTATTTT.

This clonotype was recorded at least ten times. The chain uses TRBV7-3 and TRBJ2-3; the match to TRBD2 covers 10 bases. J was trimmed by 2 bases and V by 5 bases; bases with no gene match: 7. The length of the CDR3 is 16 residues. Germline-derived CDR1 and CDR2 are SGHTA and FQGTGA. CDR3 residues: CASSPGTSGATDTQYF. As DNA, the CDR3 is TGTGCCAGCAGCCCCGGAACTAGCGGGGCCACAGATACGCAGTATTTT.

This clonotype was seen once. A read error may be the cause here, since a much bigger clone is one base away. The genes are TRBV7-2 and TRBJ1-5; 8 bases agree with TRBD1. The CDR3 sequence is 19 residues long. Per the germline V gene, CDR1 is SGHTA and CDR2 is FQGNSA. V gave up 5 bases and J gave up 0 bases; unmatched junction bases: 15. The chain's CDR3 is CASSTHPGQEAISNQPQHF. The CDR3 DNA reads as TGTGCCAGCAGCACACACCCGGGACAGGAGGCTATTAGCAATCAGCCCCAGCATTTT. The full variable domain, in which reference TRBV7-2 and TRBJ1-5 provide the parts outside the CDR3, is GAGVSQSPSNKVTEKGKDVELRCDPISGHTALYWYRQSLGQGLEFLIYFQGNSAPDKSGLPSDRFSAERTGGSVSTLTIQRTQQEDSAVYLCASSTHPGQEAISNQPQHFGDGTRLSIL.

This clonotype was observed at least ten times. The rearrangement links TRBV27 to TRBJ2-4; D might be TRBD1 or TRBD2, each matching 7 bases. V gave up 7 bases and J gave up 4 bases, with 17 bases separating them. CDR3 size: 15 residues. The germline V gene has CDR1 MNHEY and CDR2 SMNVEV (reference sequence). The CDR3 DNA follows: TGTGCCAGCACTCCCAGCGGGGACAGAAAAAACATTCAGTACTTC. This encodes CASTPSGDRKNIQYF.

This clonotype was counted only a few times. V is TRBV7-2 and J is TRBJ2-1, with TRBD2 matching 9 bases. V lost 5 bases, J lost 8 bases, and 10 bases stayed unmatched. The CDR3 contains 15 residues. Germline V gives CDR1 SGHTA, CDR2 FQGNSA. CDR3 sequence: CASSPGTSPKDEQFF. The CDR3 DNA reads as TGTGCCAGCAGCCCCGGGACTAGCCCCAAGGATGAGCAGTTCTTC.

The V gene is TRBV19, the J gene TRBJ1-6; D gene unclear. V shed 6 bases and J shed 2 bases, with 11 bases lying between them. In germline, CDR1 is LNHDA, CDR2 SQIVND (reference sequence). This CDR3 is built from 15 residues. CDR3 residues: CASRFGSTYNSPLHF. CDR3 in DNA: TGTGCCAGTAGGTTCGGCAGTACCTATAATTCACCCCTCCACTTT. The variable domain in full, completed from reference TRBV19 and TRBJ1-6, reads DGGITQSPKYLFRKEGQNVTLSCEQNLNHDAMYWYRQDPGQGLRLIYYSQIVNDFQKGDIAEGYSVSREKKESFPLTVTSAQKNPTAFYLCASRFGSTYNSPLHFGNGTRLTVT.

The rearrangement uses TRBV19 and TRBJ2-7; D ambiguous. Germline V gene lookup returns CDR1 LNHDA and CDR2 SQIVND (reference sequence). This CDR3 comprises 15 residues. The V end lost 6 bases, the J end lost 0 bases, and 15 bases lay between the germline ends. The CDR3 here is CASSSTMTHSYEQYF. In nucleotides, the CDR3 is TGTGCCAGTAGCTCTACCATGACCCACTCCTACGAGCAGTACTTC.

Concerning this clonotype: At one boundary the junction diverges from the germline segment, which might be a read error. CDR3 sequence: CASREVEGHTGELFF. CDR3 DNA sequence: TGTGCCAGCAGAGAAGTAGAGGGACACACCGGGGAGCTGTTTTTT. The V gene is TRBV2, the J gene TRBJ2-2, with D perhaps given as TRBD1 or TRBD2 (5 bases each). This CDR3 is built from 15 residues. Germline assignment: CDR1 SNHLY and CDR2 FYNNEI.

V usage is TRBV5-6 and J usage is TRBJ2-1, with 15 bases matching TRBD2. The CDR3 is 15 amino acids. Germline V lookup: CDR1 SGHDT, CDR2 YYEEEE. The trim removed 4 bases at V and 10 bases at J, leaving 6 bases unmatched. CDR3 protein: CASSLGLAGGWEQFF. In nucleotides, the CDR3 is TGTGCCAGCAGCCTGGGACTAGCGGGAGGATGGGAGCAGTTCTTC.

This clonotype was recorded only once. This chain links TRBV6-6 with TRBJ2-1, with D maybe TRBD2 (5 bases). This CDR3 comprises 14 residues. V was clipped by 0 bases and J by 10 bases, with 13 bases between them. Germline values: CDR1 MNHNY, CDR2 SVGAGI (reference sequence). The CDR3 sequence is CASSYSRVSGEQFF. The CDR3 DNA follows: TGTGCCAGCAGTTACTCGAGGGTCTCGGGGGAGCAGTTCTTC.

The rearrangement uses TRBV7-8 and TRBJ1-5; D unclear. CDR1 and CDR2 (germline): SGHVS, FQNEAQ. V was cut by 5 bases and J by 0 bases, with 14 bases left in between. This CDR3 is built from 16 residues. The CDR3 nucleotides are TGTGCCAGCAGCCCTACTTGGTGGGTTAGCAATCAGCCCCAGCATTTT. Residues: CASSPTWWVSNQPQHF. Looking up the rest from reference TRBV7-8 and TRBJ1-5 gives the full variable domain: GAGVSQSPRYKVAKRGQDVALRCDPISGHVSLFWYQQALGQGPEFLTYFQNEAQLDKSGLPSDRFFAERPEGSVSTLKIQRTQQEDSAVYLCASSPTWWVSNQPQHFGDGTRLSIL.